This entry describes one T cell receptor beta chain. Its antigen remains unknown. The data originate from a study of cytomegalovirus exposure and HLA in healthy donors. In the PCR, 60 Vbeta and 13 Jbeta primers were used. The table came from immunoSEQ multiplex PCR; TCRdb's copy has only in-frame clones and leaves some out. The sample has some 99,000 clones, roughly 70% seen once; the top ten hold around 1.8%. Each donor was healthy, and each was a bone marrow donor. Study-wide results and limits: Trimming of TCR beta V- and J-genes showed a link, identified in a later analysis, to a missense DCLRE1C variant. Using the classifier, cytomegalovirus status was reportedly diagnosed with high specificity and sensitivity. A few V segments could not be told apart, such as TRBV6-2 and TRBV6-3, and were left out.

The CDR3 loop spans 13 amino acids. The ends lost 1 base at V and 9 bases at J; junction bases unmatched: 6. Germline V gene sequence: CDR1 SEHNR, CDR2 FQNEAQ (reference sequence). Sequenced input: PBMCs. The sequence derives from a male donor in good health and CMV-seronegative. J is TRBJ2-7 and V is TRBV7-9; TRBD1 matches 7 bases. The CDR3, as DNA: TGTGCCAGCAGCTTAGTCGGAGACAGGGCGCAGTACTTC. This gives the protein CASSLVGDRAQYF. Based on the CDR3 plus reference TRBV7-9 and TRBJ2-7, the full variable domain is DTGVSQNPRHKITKRGQNVTFRCDPISEHNRLYWYRQTLGQGPEFLTYFQNEAQLEKSRLLSDRFSAERPKGSFSTLEIQRTEQGDSAMYLCASSLVGDRAQYFGPGTRLTVT.